These 25 T cell receptor beta chains were all obtained from the same sample, sequenced in a study of T cells in Graves' hyperthyroidism and ophthalmopathy (dated 2019 in TCRdb). Libraries came from multiplex PCR. Sequencing used an Illumina HiSeq 2000. The TCR beta CDR3 regions were amplified from RNA transcripts. The TCR CDR3 was subjected to a first round of RT-PCR using the HTBI primer set and the Qiagen OneStep RT-PCR kit. TCRdb applied fastp at Q25 and MiXCR to the public reads, then kept only in-frame beta chains. CDR3 protein sequences are deduplicated, and each keeps its most common genes and DNA. The sample contains roughly 380,000 distinct CDR3 sequences, less than 20% of them found a single time. About 14% of the sample lies in the top ten. The specimen sequenced was blood. The source of these receptors is a woman aged 40 to 49 with Graves' ophthalmopathy.

This clonotype was seen many times. The chain has TRBV28 and TRBJ2-7; D gene ambiguous. The V gene lost 8 bases and the J gene lost 4 bases, with 18 bases spanning the gap. The germline V gene encodes CDR1 MDHEN and CDR2 SYDVKM. The CDR3 sequence is 14 residues long. The CDR3 DNA reads as TGTGCCAGCCGCGGTAAAAGGGCCAGGTACGAGCAGTACTTC. Amino acid sequence: CASRGKRARYEQYF.

In its sample, this clonotype was seen many times. The chain has TRBV15 and TRBJ2-7, with 10 bases matching TRBD1. CDR1 is LNHNV and CDR2 is YYDKDF in the germline V gene (reference sequence). The CDR3 loop spans 15 amino acids. The J segment lost 3 bases and the V segment lost 0 bases, leaving 2 bases of the junction unmatched. CDR3 sequence reads: CATSREDRGNYEQYF. The CDR3 DNA follows: TGTGCCACCAGCAGAGAGGACAGGGGGAACTACGAGCAGTACTTC.

At least ten counts were recorded for this clonotype. At one of its ends the junction is not consistent with the germline gene, which may arise from a read error. CDR3 coding DNA: TGTGCCAGCAGCCGCCGCGTTGGGGACAGGGAAAACTTC. It specifies CASSRRVGDRENF. The rearrangement uses TRBV7-2 and TRBJ2-5; 9 bases align to TRBD1. There are 13 residues in the CDR3. The germline CDR1 and CDR2 sequences are SGHTA and FQGNSA.

The table lists this clonotype with many counts. The rearrangement links TRBV6-2 or TRBV6-3 to TRBJ2-7; D gene ambiguous. The germline gives CDR1 MNHEY, CDR2 SVGEGT. The V end was cut by 1 base, the J end by 3 bases, with 10 bases between. The CDR3 covers 14 residues. In DNA form, the CDR3 reads TGTGCCAGCAGTTACTACAGTACCTACTACGAGCAGTACTTC. It encodes CASSYYSTYYEQYF.

This chain links TRBV28 with TRBJ2-2, with TRBD2 matching 8 bases. After removal of 4 bases from V and 0 bases from J, the junction contained 13 bases not matched to a gene. Germline values: CDR1 MDHEN, CDR2 SYDVKM. This CDR3 is 19 amino acids long. In DNA form, the CDR3 reads TGTGCCAGCAGTTGGGTTGTGGAGCGGGAGACCCCGAACACCGGGGAGCTGTTTTTT. This translates into CASSWVVERETPNTGELFF.

The table lists this clonotype with many counts. A read error may be the cause here, since a much bigger clone is one base away. The chain has TRBV7-8 and TRBJ2-2; D is perhaps TRBD2 (5 bases). The CDR3 sequence is 17 residues long. CDR1 and CDR2 (germline): SGHVS, FQNEAQ. The CDR3 region is CASSLVVFAVNTGELSF. The CDR3 DNA follows: TGTGCCAGCAGCTTAGTAGTTTTTGCAGTGAACACCGGGGAGCTGTCTTTT.

The sample holds many counts of this clonotype. The chain combines TRBV28 with TRBJ1-2; D gene uncertain. Germline lookup yields CDR1 MDHEN and CDR2 SYDVKM. Trimming removed 6 bases at V and 4 bases at J, with 3 bases between. CDR3 size: 10 residues. CDR3: CASRGYGYTF. CDR3 sequence (DNA): TGTGCCAGCAGGGGCTATGGCTACACCTTC.

This clonotype appeared many times. The CDR3 region is CASSQLGNSGNTIYF. CDR3 bases: TGCGCCAGCAGCCAACTCGGAAACTCTGGAAACACCATATATTTT. This sequence joins TRBV4-1 and TRBJ1-3; the D is unclear. The CDR3 contains 15 residues. In germline, CDR1 is MGHRA, CDR2 YSYEKL. Trimming removed 2 bases at V and 0 bases at J, with 8 bases between.

This clonotype occurred many times. This sequence joins TRBV28 and TRBJ2-2, with D maybe TRBD1 (6 bases). The ends were cut back, 6 bases at V and 1 base at J, with 12 bases in the middle. CDR3 size: 15 residues. Per the germline V gene, CDR1 is MDHEN and CDR2 is SYDVKM. CDR3 protein: CASSQWGQNTGELFF. Written as DNA, the CDR3 is TGTGCCAGCAGCCAATGGGGACAGAACACCGGGGAGCTGTTTTTT.

This clonotype was seen repeatedly, ten times or more. The chain employs TRBV6-1 and TRBJ2-3; 11 bases fit TRBD2. The CDR3 sequence is 13 residues long. V gave up 10 bases and J gave up 5 bases; unmatched junction bases: 5. Germline CDR1 MNHNS, CDR2 SASEGT. Here the CDR3 DNA reads TGTGCCACCCACGGGACTAGCGGAGATACGCAGTATTTT. Translated: CATHGTSGDTQYF.

This clonotype has at least ten counts. Being one base from a much bigger clone, this may be a read error. This chain uses TRBV6-1 with TRBJ2-7, with D perhaps being TRBD1 or TRBD2 (5 bases each). Germline CDR1 is MNHNS and CDR2 is SASEGT. The length of the CDR3 is 13 residues. Trimming stripped 5 bases from V and 6 bases from J, with 14 bases between. CDR3 in DNA: TGTGCCAGCAGTCGACTTACCGGGGCCGAGCAGTACTTC. This translates into CASSRLTGAEQYF.

The rearrangement uses TRBV28 and TRBJ2-4, with D unclear. This CDR3 has 14 residues. With 4 bases removed from V and 4 bases from J, the gap between germline ends came to 11 bases. The germline gives CDR1 MDHEN, CDR2 SYDVKM. The CDR3 loop is CASSSRVQKNIQYF. The CDR3 nucleotides read TGTGCCAGCAGTTCGCGCGTACAAAAAAACATTCAGTACTTC.

The CDR3 region has the DNA TGTGCCAGCAGACCGACCGGGACAGCGATTAGTGGCTACACCTTC. Its translation is CASRPTGTAISGYTF. The gene calls are TRBV6-1 and TRBJ1-2, with TRBD1 identical over 7 bases. Germline trimming cut 6 bases from V and 7 bases from J; bases unmatched to any gene: 14. Germline CDR1 reads MNHNS; CDR2 reads SASEGT. The CDR3 length is 15 residues.

This clonotype was picked up many times. V and J are TRBV12-3 or TRBV12-4 and TRBJ2-7, with 7 bases fitting TRBD1. V was pared by 4 bases and J by 10 bases, with 10 bases of the junction left unmatched. The CDR3 runs 13 residues. CDR3 protein: CASSSRQGSGQYF. The CDR3 DNA reads as TGTGCCAGCAGTTCCCGACAGGGCTCCGGCCAGTACTTC.

At least ten counts were recorded for this clonotype. This chain connects TRBV20-1 to TRBJ1-5; D is unclear. The V end was cut by 0 bases, the J end by 3 bases, with 12 bases between. The CDR3 spans 15 residues. CDR1 DFQATT and CDR2 SNEGSKA come from the germline V gene (reference sequence). Here the CDR3 reads CSARDEGNDNQPQHF. DNA for the CDR3: TGCAGTGCTAGAGATGAGGGAAATGACAATCAGCCCCAGCATTTT.

This clonotype was picked up many times. The J gene is TRBJ1-1, the V gene TRBV20-1; TRBD1 aligns across 7 bases. J was trimmed by 1 base and V by 3 bases; bases with no gene match: 2. The germline CDR1 and CDR2 sequences are DFQATT and SNEGSKA (reference sequence). This CDR3 has 13 amino acids. The CDR3 here is CSASGQANTEAFF. DNA for the CDR3: TGCAGTGCTAGTGGACAGGCGAACACTGAAGCTTTCTTT.

This clonotype has a count of ten or more. The chain combines TRBV6-5 with TRBJ2-7; a possible D gene is TRBD2 (5 bases). Per germline, CDR1 MNHEY and CDR2 SVGAGI. This CDR3 is built from 16 residues. Trimming removed 0 bases from V and 7 bases from J, with 19 bases in between. The CDR3 nucleotides are TGTGCCAGCAGTTACTCGTATTCCGGGAAGGATGGGGAGCAGTACTTC. Translation: CASSYSYSGKDGEQYF.

This clonotype showed up many times. J is TRBJ1-2 and V is TRBV6-1; 10 bases match TRBD1. After removal of 6 bases from V and 2 bases from J, the junction contained 3 bases not matched to a gene. Germline loops: CDR1 MNHNS, CDR2 SASEGT. This CDR3 spans 14 amino acids. The CDR3 loop reads CASRRTGGNYGYTF. The CDR3 region has the DNA TGTGCCAGCAGAAGGACAGGGGGGAACTATGGCTACACCTTC.

This clonotype showed up many times. V usage is TRBV6-1 and J usage is TRBJ1-2, with D uncertain. V was clipped by 1 base and J by 4 bases, with 10 bases between them. Germline CDR1 is MNHNS and CDR2 is SASEGT. CDR3 length: 14 amino acids. The CDR3 nucleotides read TGTGCCAGCAGTGAAGAGACGCAACTCTATGGCTACACCTTC. This translates into CASSEETQLYGYTF.

Ten or more counts support this clonotype. The chain carries TRBV28 and TRBJ1-1; the D gene is possibly TRBD1 (5 bases). V lost 6 bases and J 0 bases, leaving 14 bases between the germline ends. This CDR3 is built from 15 residues. The germline V gene encodes CDR1 MDHEN and CDR2 SYDVKM. CDR3 nucleotides: TGTGCCAGCAGATCTCCAGGGTTCATGAACACTGAAGCTTTCTTT. Its protein is CASRSPGFMNTEAFF. Full variable domain (outside the CDR3, taken from reference TRBV28 and TRBJ1-1): DVKVTQSSRYLVKRTGEKVFLECVQDMDHENMFWYRQDPGLGLRLIYFSYDVKMKEKGDIPEGYSVSREKKERFSLILESASTNQTSMYLCASRSPGFMNTEAFFGQGTRLTVV.

The genes are TRBV11-2 and TRBJ2-4, with D perhaps matching TRBD2 (5 bases). Germline-derived CDR1 and CDR2 are SGHAT and FQNNGV. Trimming removed 5 bases from V and 0 bases from J, with 20 bases in between. The CDR3 spans 18 residues. This CDR3 is CASSPSWGDPLAKNIQYF. The CDR3 bases are TGTGCCAGCAGCCCGTCTTGGGGAGACCCACTAGCCAAAAACATTCAGTACTTC.

This clonotype was picked up many times. V and J are TRBV19 and TRBJ2-5, with 10 bases identical to TRBD2. With 4 bases clipped from V and 3 bases from J, the junction kept 8 bases outside the gene matches. Germline CDR1 is LNHDA and CDR2 is SQIVND (reference sequence). The CDR3 consists of 16 residues. For the CDR3, the DNA is TGTGCCAGTAGTAAACTAGGACTAGCGGCTAAAGAGACCCAGTACTTC. This codes for CASSKLGLAAKETQYF.

The chain recombines TRBV27 with TRBJ1-1; D may be TRBD1 (5 bases). V was cut by 5 bases and J by 7 bases, with 14 bases left in between. CDR1 and CDR2 from the germline V gene are MNHEY and SMNVEV (reference sequence). This CDR3 contains 13 residues. Written as DNA, the CDR3 is TGTGCCAGCAGTCCGGGGAGCACAGGTGAAGCTTTCTTT. Translating it yields CASSPGSTGEAFF.

This clonotype was counted between two and nine times. The V gene is TRBV4-1, the J gene TRBJ1-2; D gene unclear. Germline CDR1 and CDR2: MGHRA and YSYEKL. The CDR3 is 16 residues long. V was shortened by 1 base and J by 2 bases, with 14 bases between the two germline ends. The CDR3 DNA sequence: TGCGCCAGCAGCCAAGTAACGGAGACCCTGAACTATGGCTACACCTTC. Encoded protein: CASSQVTETLNYGYTF.

This clonotype occurred many times. The chain links TRBV6-1 to TRBJ2-2; D is ambiguous. This CDR3 has 12 amino acids. The V end lost 9 bases, the J end lost 0 bases, and 5 bases lay between the germline ends. Germline V gene sequence: CDR1 MNHNS, CDR2 SASEGT. DNA of the CDR3: TGTGCCAGGTCATCGAACACCGGGGAGCTGTTTTTT. Its translation is CARSSNTGELFF.